The rows below give T cell receptor beta chains drawn from one sample of a study of blood T cell repertoires in COVID-19. The repertoire was sequenced with immunoSEQ multiplex PCR; TCRdb's copy has only in-frame clones and lacks some. The sample has 60,000 to 75,000 clones; roughly 85% are singletons. The sequenced sample was peripheral blood. The receptors originated from a woman older than 75 with acute or convalescent COVID-19. CDR3s include the opening cysteine and the closing phenylalanine or tryptophan. The D gene is left open where the match is weak. Expanded clones get a size class; other rows say once, few or many, or leave the size out.

>once|TRBJ1-4|NA|TRBV28
CASRSLEVDLFF
TGTGCCAGTAGAAGCCTGGAGGTAGATCTGTTTTTT
>once|TRBJ2-2|TRBD2|TRBV7-2
CASSLGTLAGVAGELFF
TGTGCCAGCAGCTTAGGTACACTAGCGGGAGTAGCAGGGGAGCTGTTTTTT
>NA|TRBJ2-7|TRBD2|TRBV6-4
CASTTPREEVEQYF
TGTGCCAGCACCACTCCGCGGGAGGAGGTCGAGCAGTACTTC
>NA|TRBJ1-1|NA|TRBV6-5
CASTTGGTEAFF
TGTGCCAGCACTACGGGGGGGACTGAAGCTTTCTTT
>NA|TRBJ2-3|TRBD1|TRBV9
CASSVRDRGSTDTQYF
TGTGCCAGCAGCGTCCGGGACAGGGGTAGCACAGATACGCAGTATTTT
>NA|TRBJ2-1|TRBD2|TRBV11-2
CASSLAGGPYNEQFF
TGTGCCAGCAGCTTAGCGGGGGGGCCCTACAATGAGCAGTTCTTC
>once|TRBJ2-7|TRBD1|TRBV27
CASSRTGTRSYEQYF
TGTGCCAGCAGCCGGACAGGGACGCGAAGTTACGAGCAGTACTTC
>NA|TRBJ2-7|TRBD1|TRBV7-8
CASRRSGTDVSYEQYF
TGTGCCAGCAGGAGGTCCGGGACAGACGTCTCCTACGAGCAGTACTTC
>NA|TRBJ2-1|TRBD1|TRBV18
CASSRDRGQDEQFF
TGTGCCAGCTCACGGGACAGGGGGCAGGATGAGCAGTTCTTC
>NA|TRBJ1-2|TRBD1|TRBV5-8
CASSLLIGGYYGYTF
TGTGCCAGCAGCTTGCTGATAGGGGGCTACTATGGCTACACCTTC
>NA|TRBJ2-5|NA|TRBV5-6
CASSLVGQGRETQYF
TGTGCCAGCAGCTTGGTGGGCCAGGGCCGAGAGACCCAGTACTTC
>once|TRBJ1-5|TRBD1|TRBV19
CASSIDRTGGNQPQHF
TGTGCCAGTAGTATAGATCGGACAGGGGGCAATCAGCCCCAGCATTTT
>NA|TRBJ2-7|NA|TRBV30
CAWSGTSLYSYEQYF
TGTGCCTGGAGTGGTACTAGCCTCTACTCCTACGAGCAGTACTTC
>NA|TRBJ2-7|NA|TRBV28
CASRLQGSEQYF
TGTGCCAGCAGACTACAGGGTAGCGAACAGTACTTC
>NA|TRBJ1-4|NA|TRBV6-5
CASSYTPTNEKLFF
TGTGCCAGCAGTTACACACCAACTAATGAAAAACTGTTTTTT
>NA|TRBJ2-1|NA|TRBV5-4
CASSVGVARNEQFF
TGTGCCAGCAGCGTAGGGGTGGCGCGGAATGAGCAGTTCTTC
>NA|TRBJ1-5|TRBD1|TRBV6-5
CASSGTAINQPQHF
TGTGCCAGCAGCGGGACAGCCATAAATCAGCCCCAGCATTTT
>NA|TRBJ2-3|TRBD2|TRBV9
CASSAGGDPGADTQYF
TGTGCCAGCAGCGCCGGGGGGGATCCTGGTGCAGATACGCAGTATTTT
>NA|TRBJ1-2|TRBD1|TRBV4-1
CASSRYRDRGQGYTF
TGCGCCAGCAGCCGCTACCGGGACAGGGGGCAGGGCTACACCTTC
>NA|TRBJ1-5|NA|TRBV19
CASSIGWREKNEPQHF
TGTGCCAGTAGTATAGGCTGGAGGGAAAAAAATGAGCCCCAGCATTTT
>NA|TRBJ1-1|TRBD1|TRBV5-1
CASSHGQGTEAFF
TGCGCCAGCAGCCACGGACAGGGCACTGAAGCTTTCTTT
>NA|TRBJ1-2|NA|TRBV6-1
CASSEALLGKSLAYGYTF
TGTGCCAGCAGTGAAGCGCTTTTGGGCAAGTCCCTAGCCTATGGCTACACCTTC
>NA|TRBJ2-7|TRBD1|TRBV5-1
CASSTTGTGVYEQYF
TGCGCCAGCAGCACGACCGGGACAGGTGTATACGAGCAGTACTTC